These 5 T cell receptor beta chains were all obtained from the same sample, sequenced in a study of CD8+ T cells in alopecia areata. In each case, RNA was isolated and then reverse transcribed into cDNA as the sequencing template. TCRdb's table, derived via immunoSEQ multiplex PCR, lists solely in-frame clones and lacks some. The sample yields about 250,000 clones, about two thirds seen once. Sequencing was performed on CD4+ T cells sorted from blood, taken at week 0. The receptors originated from a human donor with alopecia areata.

The chain combines TRBV10-2 with TRBJ1-5; 8 positions match TRBD1. The CDR3 length is 15 residues. J gave up 0 bases and V 6 bases, and 4 bases lay outside the gene matches. Germline lookup yields CDR1 WSHSY and CDR2 SAAADI. CDR3 nucleotides: TGCGCCAGCAGCCAGGGGGCCCCTAGCAATCAGCCCCAGCATTTT. Protein product: CASSQGAPSNQPQHF.

In the case of this clone: Other nucleotide sequences in the sample specify the same CDR3. The chain recombines TRBV7-9 with TRBJ1-5, with TRBD1 as a possible D gene (5 bases). Germline lookup yields CDR1 SEHNR and CDR2 FQNEAQ (reference sequence). CDR3 size: 13 residues. V was clipped by 5 bases and J by 3 bases, with 8 bases between them. The CDR3 is CASSLGANQPQHF. DNA for the CDR3: TGTGCCAGCAGCCTAGGGGCCAATCAGCCCCAGCATTTT.

This sequence joins TRBV30 and TRBJ2-1; D is tentatively TRBD1 or TRBD2 (5 bases each). Trimming shortened V by 3 bases and J by 10 bases, and 13 bases separated the two germline ends. This CDR3 region has 12 residues. Germline V gene data show CDR1 as GTSNPN and CDR2 as SVGIG (reference sequence). The CDR3 nucleotides read TGTGCCTGGAGGCCCGCGAGGGGAGAGCAGTTCTTC. It codes for CAWRPARGEQFF.

This clone has only a few counts. J is TRBJ1-2 and V is TRBV5-6, with TRBD1 identical over 9 bases. Germline CDR1 is SGHDT and CDR2 is YYEEEE. Trimming cost V 4 bases and J 5 bases; bases outside gene matches: 9. CDR3 length: 15 amino acids. The CDR3 loop reads CASSGTGSLGYGYTF. For the CDR3, the DNA is TGTGCCAGCAGCGGGACAGGGTCGCTGGGGTATGGCTACACCTTC.

This clone appeared a few times. This chain uses TRBV29-1 with TRBJ2-3, with D possibly being TRBD2 (6 bases). V was trimmed by 4 bases and J by 3 bases, leaving 11 bases between them. This CDR3 contains 13 residues. Germline CDR1 is SQVTM and CDR2 is ANQGSEA. The CDR3 is CSVARGPTDTQYF. The CDR3 DNA sequence: TGCAGCGTTGCGCGGGGCCCTACAGATACGCAGTATTTT.